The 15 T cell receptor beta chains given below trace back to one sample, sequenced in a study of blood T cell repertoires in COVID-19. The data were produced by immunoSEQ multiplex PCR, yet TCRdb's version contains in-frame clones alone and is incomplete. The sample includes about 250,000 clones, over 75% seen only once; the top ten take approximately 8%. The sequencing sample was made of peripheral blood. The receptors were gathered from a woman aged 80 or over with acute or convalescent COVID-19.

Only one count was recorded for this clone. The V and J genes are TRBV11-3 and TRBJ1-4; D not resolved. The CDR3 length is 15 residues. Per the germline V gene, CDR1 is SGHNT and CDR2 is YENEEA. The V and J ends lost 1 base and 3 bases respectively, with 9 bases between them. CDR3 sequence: CASSLGAFANEKLFF. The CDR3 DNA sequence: TGTGCCAGCAGCTTAGGGGCTTTTGCTAATGAAAAACTGTTTTTT.

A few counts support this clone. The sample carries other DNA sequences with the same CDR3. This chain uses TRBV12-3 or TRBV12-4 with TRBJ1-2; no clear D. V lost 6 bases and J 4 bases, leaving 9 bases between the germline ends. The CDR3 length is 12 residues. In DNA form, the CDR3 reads TGTGCCAGCAGCTTGGCGGGCTATGGCTACACCTTC. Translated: CASSLAGYGYTF.

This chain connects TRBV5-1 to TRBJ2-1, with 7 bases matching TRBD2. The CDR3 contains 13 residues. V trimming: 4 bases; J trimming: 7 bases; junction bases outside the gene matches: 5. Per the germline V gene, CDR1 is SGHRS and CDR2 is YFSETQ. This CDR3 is CASSLPGGNEQFF. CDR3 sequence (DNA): TGCGCCAGCAGCCTGCCGGGGGGAAATGAGCAGTTCTTC.

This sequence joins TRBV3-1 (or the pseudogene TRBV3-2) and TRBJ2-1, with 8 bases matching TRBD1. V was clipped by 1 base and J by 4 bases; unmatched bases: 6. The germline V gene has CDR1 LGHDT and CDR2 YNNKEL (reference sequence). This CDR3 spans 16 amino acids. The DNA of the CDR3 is TGTGCCAGCAGCCAAGTTTTCGGACAGGGATACAATGAGCAGTTCTTC. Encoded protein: CASSQVFGQGYNEQFF.

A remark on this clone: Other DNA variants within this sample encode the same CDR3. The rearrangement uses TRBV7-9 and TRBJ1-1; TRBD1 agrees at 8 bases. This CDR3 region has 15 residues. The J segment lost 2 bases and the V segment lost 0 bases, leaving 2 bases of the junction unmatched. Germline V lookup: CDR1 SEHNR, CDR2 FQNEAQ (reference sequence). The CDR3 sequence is CASSLAGQVNTEAFF. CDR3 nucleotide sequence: TGTGCCAGCAGCTTAGCGGGACAGGTAAACACTGAAGCTTTCTTT.

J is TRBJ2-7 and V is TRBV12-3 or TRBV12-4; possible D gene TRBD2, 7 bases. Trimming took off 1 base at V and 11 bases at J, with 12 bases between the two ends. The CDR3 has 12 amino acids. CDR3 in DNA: TGTGCCAGCAGTTTAGGAGGGGGGGTGGAGTACTTC. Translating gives CASSLGGGVEYF.

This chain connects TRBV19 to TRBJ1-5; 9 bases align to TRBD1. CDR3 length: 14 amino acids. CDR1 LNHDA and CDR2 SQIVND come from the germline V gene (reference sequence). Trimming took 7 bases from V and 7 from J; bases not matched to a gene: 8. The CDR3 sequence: CASTGTGWEQPQHF. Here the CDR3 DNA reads TGTGCCAGTACCGGGACAGGGTGGGAACAGCCCCAGCATTTT.

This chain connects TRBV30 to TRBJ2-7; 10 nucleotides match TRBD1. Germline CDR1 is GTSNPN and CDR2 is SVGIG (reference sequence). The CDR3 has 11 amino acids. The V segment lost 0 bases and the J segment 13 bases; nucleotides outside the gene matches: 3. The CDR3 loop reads CAWSVGQGRYF. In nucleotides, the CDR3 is TGTGCCTGGAGTGTGGGACAGGGGCGTTACTTC.

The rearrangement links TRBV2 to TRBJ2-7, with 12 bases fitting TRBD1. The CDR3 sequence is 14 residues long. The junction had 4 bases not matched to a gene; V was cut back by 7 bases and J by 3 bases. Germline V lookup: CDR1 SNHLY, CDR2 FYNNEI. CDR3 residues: CASIRDRGLYEQYF. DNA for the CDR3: TGTGCCAGCATAAGGGACAGGGGGCTCTACGAGCAGTACTTC.

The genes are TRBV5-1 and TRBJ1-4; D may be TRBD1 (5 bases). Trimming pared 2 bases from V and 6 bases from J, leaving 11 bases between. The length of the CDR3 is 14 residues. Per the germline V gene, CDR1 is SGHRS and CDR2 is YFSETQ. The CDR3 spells CASSLERGHEKLFF. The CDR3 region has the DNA TGCGCCAGCAGCTTAGAAAGGGGCCATGAAAAACTGTTTTTT. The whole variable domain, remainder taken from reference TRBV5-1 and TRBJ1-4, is KAGVTQTPRYLIKTRGQQVTLSCSPISGHRSVSWYQQTPGQGLQFLFEYFSETQRNKGNFPGRFSGRQFSNSRSEMNVSTLELGDSALYLCASSLERGHEKLFFGSGTQLSVL.

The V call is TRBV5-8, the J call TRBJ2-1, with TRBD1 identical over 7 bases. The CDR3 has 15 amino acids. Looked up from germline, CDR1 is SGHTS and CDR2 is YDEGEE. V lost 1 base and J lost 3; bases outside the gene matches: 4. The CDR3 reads CASSLLAGGYNEQFF. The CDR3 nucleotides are TGTGCCAGCAGCTTGTTGGCAGGGGGCTACAATGAGCAGTTCTTC.

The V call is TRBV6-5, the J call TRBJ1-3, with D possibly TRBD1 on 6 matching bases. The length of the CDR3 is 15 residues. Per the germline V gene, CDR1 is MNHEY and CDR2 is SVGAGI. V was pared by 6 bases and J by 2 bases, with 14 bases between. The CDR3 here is CASSLGGATGNTIYF. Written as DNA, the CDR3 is TGTGCCAGCAGCCTAGGGGGGGCTACTGGAAACACCATATATTTT.

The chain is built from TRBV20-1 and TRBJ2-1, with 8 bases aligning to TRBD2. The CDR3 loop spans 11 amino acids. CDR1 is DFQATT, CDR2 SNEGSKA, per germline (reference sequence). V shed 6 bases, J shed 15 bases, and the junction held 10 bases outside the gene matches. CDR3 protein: CSATTSEVPFF. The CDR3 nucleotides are TGCAGTGCGACGACTAGCGAAGTTCCGTTCTTC.

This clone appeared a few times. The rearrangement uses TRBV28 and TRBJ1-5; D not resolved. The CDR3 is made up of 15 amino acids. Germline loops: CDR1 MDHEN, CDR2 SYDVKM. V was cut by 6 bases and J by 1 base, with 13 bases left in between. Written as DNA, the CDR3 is TGTGCCAGCAGAGAAGTGGCACCAAGCAATCAGCCCCAGCATTTT. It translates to CASREVAPSNQPQHF.

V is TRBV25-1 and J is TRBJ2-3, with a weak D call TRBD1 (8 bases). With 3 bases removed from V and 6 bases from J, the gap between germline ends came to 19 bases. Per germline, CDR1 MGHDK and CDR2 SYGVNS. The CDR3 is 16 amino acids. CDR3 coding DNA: TGTGCCAGCAGTGATAGGACAGGGAGGGCCACGGATACGCAGTATTTT. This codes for CASSDRTGRATDTQYF.